This TCR beta chain was retrieved from a study of T cell repertoires in cytomegalovirus infection. This CDR3 is built from 12 residues. Trimming left V 8 bases short and J 3 bases short, with 10 bases between. CDR1 and CDR2 (germline): SNHLY, FYNNEI. TCRdb analysed the reads with MiXCR anew, one entry per CDR3 protein. The sample includes about 200,000 distinct CDR3 sequences, about a tenth of them seen just once. Sequencing used PBMCs. The TCR sequence derives from a human donor in good health (CMV status not recorded). Some clones in this sample may be carry-over from other donors' samples. The chain employs TRBV2 and TRBJ1-1; D uncertain. CDR3 sequence: CASFGLDTEAFF. CDR3 bases: TGTGCCAGCTTTGGGTTGGACACTGAAGCTTTCTTT. The full variable domain, with the rest looked up from reference TRBV2 and TRBJ1-1, is EPEVTQTPSHQVTQMGQEVILRCVPISNHLYFYWYRQILGQKVEFLVSFYNNEISEKSEIFDDQFSVERPDGSNFTLKIRSTKLEDSAMYFCASFGLDTEAFFGQGTRLTVV.